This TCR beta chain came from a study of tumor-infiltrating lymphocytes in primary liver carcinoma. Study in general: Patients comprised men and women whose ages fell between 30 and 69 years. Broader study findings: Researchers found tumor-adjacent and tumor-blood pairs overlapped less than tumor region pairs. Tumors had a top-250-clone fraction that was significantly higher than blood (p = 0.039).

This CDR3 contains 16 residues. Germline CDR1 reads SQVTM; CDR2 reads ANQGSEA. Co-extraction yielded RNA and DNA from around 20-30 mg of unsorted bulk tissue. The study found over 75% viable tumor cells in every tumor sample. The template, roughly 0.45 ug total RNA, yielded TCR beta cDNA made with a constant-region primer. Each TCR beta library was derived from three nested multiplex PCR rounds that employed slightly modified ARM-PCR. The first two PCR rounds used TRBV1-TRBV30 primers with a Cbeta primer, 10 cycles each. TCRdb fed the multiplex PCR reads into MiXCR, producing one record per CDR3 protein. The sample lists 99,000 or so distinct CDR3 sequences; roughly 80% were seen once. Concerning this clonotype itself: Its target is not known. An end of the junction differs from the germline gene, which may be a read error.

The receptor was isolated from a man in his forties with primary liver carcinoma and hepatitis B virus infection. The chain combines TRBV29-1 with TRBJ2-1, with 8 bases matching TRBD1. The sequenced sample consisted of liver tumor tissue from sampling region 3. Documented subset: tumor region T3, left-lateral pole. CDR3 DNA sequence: TGCGGCGTTTTAGGACAGCCCCAGGGGGCTTACAATGAGCGGTTCTTC. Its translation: CGVLGQPQGAYNERFF.